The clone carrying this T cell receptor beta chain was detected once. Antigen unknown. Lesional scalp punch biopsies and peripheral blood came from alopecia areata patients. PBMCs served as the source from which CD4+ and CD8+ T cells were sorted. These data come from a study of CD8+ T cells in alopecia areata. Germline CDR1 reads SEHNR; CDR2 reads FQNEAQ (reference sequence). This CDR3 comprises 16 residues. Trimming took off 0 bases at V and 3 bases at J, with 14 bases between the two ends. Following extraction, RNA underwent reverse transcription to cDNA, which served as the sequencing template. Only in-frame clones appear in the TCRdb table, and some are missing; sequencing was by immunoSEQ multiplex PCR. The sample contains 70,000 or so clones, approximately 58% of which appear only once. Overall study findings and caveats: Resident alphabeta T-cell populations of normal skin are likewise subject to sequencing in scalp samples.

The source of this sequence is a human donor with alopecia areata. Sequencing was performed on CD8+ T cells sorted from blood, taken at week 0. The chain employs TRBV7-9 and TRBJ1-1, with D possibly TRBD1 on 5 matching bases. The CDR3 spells CASSLAGGARDTEAFF. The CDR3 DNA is TGTGCCAGCAGCTTAGCGGGGGGAGCGAGGGACACTGAAGCTTTCTTT.